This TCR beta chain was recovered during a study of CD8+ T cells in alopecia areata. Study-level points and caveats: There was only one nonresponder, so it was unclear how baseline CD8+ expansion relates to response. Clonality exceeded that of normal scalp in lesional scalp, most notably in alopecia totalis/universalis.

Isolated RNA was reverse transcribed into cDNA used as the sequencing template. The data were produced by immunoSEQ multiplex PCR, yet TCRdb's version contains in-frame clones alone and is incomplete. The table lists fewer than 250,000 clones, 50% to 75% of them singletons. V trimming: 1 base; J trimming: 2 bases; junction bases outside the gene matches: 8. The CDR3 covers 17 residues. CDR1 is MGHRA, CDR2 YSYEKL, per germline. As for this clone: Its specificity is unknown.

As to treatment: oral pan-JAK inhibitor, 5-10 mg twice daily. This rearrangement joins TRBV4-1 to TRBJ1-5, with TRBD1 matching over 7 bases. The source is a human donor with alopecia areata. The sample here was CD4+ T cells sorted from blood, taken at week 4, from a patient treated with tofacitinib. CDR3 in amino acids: CASSQGGYRGGNQPQHF. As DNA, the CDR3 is TGCGCCAGCAGCCAAGGCGGTTACAGGGGTGGCAATCAGCCCCAGCATTTT.